The 23 T cell receptor beta chains below come from one sample, sequenced in a study of chemoradiotherapy in HPV16-positive cancers. Some clones are missing from TCRdb's copy, which holds only in-frame ones; the method was immunoSEQ multiplex PCR. The table lists just under 40,000 clones, 65% to 80% of them singletons. The source was blood, collected from a patient who underwent chemoradiotherapy. The source is a human donor with HPV-associated anogenital cancer.

The chain is built from TRBV2 and TRBJ1-4; 11 bases match TRBD1. The CDR3 is made up of 14 amino acids. The junction had 3 bases not matched to a gene; V was cut back by 4 bases and J by 8 bases. Germline CDR1 and CDR2: SNHLY and FYNNEI. The CDR3 protein is CASSARDRGEKLFF. The CDR3 DNA sequence: TGTGCCAGCAGTGCCAGGGACAGGGGGGAAAAACTGTTTTTT. The variable domain in full, completed from reference TRBV2 and TRBJ1-4, reads EPEVTQTPSHQVTQMGQEVILRCVPISNHLYFYWYRQILGQKVEFLVSFYNNEISEKSEIFDDQFSVERPDGSNFTLKIRSTKLEDSAMYFCASSARDRGEKLFFGSGTQLSVL.

This chain connects TRBV5-1 to TRBJ1-2, with D possibly being TRBD1 (6 bases). V was shortened by 5 bases and J by 5 bases, with 19 bases between the two germline ends. Germline V gene data show CDR1 as SGHRS and CDR2 as YFSETQ. The CDR3 loop spans 15 amino acids. CDR3 sequence reads: CASRFSGTSLYGYTF. The CDR3 bases are TGCGCCAGCAGGTTCAGCGGGACAAGCCTTTATGGCTACACCTTC. The full variable domain, with the rest looked up from reference TRBV5-1 and TRBJ1-2, is KAGVTQTPRYLIKTRGQQVTLSCSPISGHRSVSWYQQTPGQGLQFLFEYFSETQRNKGNFPGRFSGRQFSNSRSEMNVSTLELGDSALYLCASRFSGTSLYGYTFGSGTRLTVV.

The gene calls are TRBV5-4 and TRBJ2-3; no reliable D call. Germline CDR1 reads SGHNT; CDR2 reads YYREEE (reference sequence). The CDR3 runs to 13 residues. Trimming took 4 bases from V and 4 from J, leaving 10 bases between them. The CDR3 DNA follows: TGTGCCAGCAGCATTCTAGGCGCAGATACGCAGTATTTT. As protein: CASSILGADTQYF.

This chain uses TRBV13 with TRBJ2-3; 9 bases map to TRBD1. The germline CDR1 and CDR2 sequences are PRHDT and FYEKMQ (reference sequence). The CDR3 is 14 amino acids. V was pared by 5 bases and J by 3 bases, with 3 bases of the junction left unmatched. The CDR3 region is CASSLGQGTDTQYF. The CDR3 bases are TGTGCCAGCAGCCTCGGACAGGGGACAGATACGCAGTATTTT.

The chain joins TRBV14 to TRBJ2-5; 12 nucleotides line up with TRBD2. The CDR3 length is 16 residues. Germline assignment: CDR1 SGHDN and CDR2 FVKESK. The V segment lost 4 bases and the J segment 2 bases; nucleotides outside the gene matches: 5. CDR3 protein: CASSRLTSGGQETQYF. The CDR3 nucleotides are TGTGCCAGCAGCCGCTTGACTAGCGGGGGTCAAGAGACCCAGTACTTC.

The chain recombines TRBV27 with TRBJ1-2; D perhaps matches TRBD1 (6 bases). This CDR3 region has 15 residues. Trimming removed 2 bases from V and 0 bases from J, with 10 bases in between. The germline V gene has CDR1 MNHEY and CDR2 SMNVEV (reference sequence). The CDR3 reads CASSLQGQTNYGYTF. The CDR3, as DNA: TGTGCCAGCAGTTTACAGGGGCAGACTAACTATGGCTACACCTTC.

V usage is TRBV29-1 and J usage is TRBJ1-2, with a possible D match to TRBD1 (5 bases). CDR3 length equals 14 residues. CDR1 and CDR2 (germline): SQVTM, ANQGSEA. V was cut by 4 bases and J by 0 bases, with 12 bases left in between. CDR3 region: CSVVSQGPNYGYTF. CDR3 DNA: TGCAGCGTTGTTTCCCAGGGTCCTAACTATGGCTACACCTTC.

The gene calls are TRBV7-8 and TRBJ1-5, with D tentatively TRBD1 (5 bases). CDR1 and CDR2 from the germline V gene are SGHVS and FQNEAQ. This CDR3 has 14 residues. V lost 1 base, J lost 6 bases, and 10 bases lay in between. The CDR3: CASSLGAGFQPQHF. CDR3 nucleotides: TGTGCCAGCAGCTTAGGGGCAGGGTTTCAGCCCCAGCATTTT.

The V and J genes are TRBV7-3 and TRBJ2-1, with D uncertain. Per the germline V gene, CDR1 is SGHTA and CDR2 is FQGTGA. Trimming pared 2 bases from V and 1 base from J, leaving 0 bases between. The length of the CDR3 is 12 residues. As DNA, the CDR3 is TGTGCCAGCAGCTTATCCTACAATGAGCAGTTCTTC. Encoded protein: CASSLSYNEQFF.

The chain has TRBV5-1 and TRBJ1-2, with D perhaps matching TRBD1 (6 bases). CDR3 length: 15 residues. Germline assignment: CDR1 SGHRS and CDR2 YFSETQ. V was trimmed by 9 bases and J by 4 bases, leaving 22 bases between them. The CDR3 DNA sequence: TGCGCCAACGGGGACTTTCTGAGCAGGGGCTATGGCTACACCTTC. Translation: CANGDFLSRGYGYTF.

The chain has TRBV29-1 and TRBJ2-1, with TRBD2 identical over 7 bases. Germline V gene sequence: CDR1 SQVTM, CDR2 ANQGSEA. The CDR3 loop spans 14 amino acids. After removal of 7 bases from V and 6 bases from J, the junction contained 12 bases not matched to a gene. CDR3 coding DNA: TGCAGCGCCGCGTTGCGGGCGGGGGTCAATGAGCAGTTCTTC. Amino acid sequence: CSAALRAGVNEQFF.

The V gene is TRBV16, the J gene TRBJ2-3; 8 bases fit TRBD2. CDR1 KGHSY and CDR2 FQNENV come from the germline V gene. Trimming removed 2 bases from V and 1 base from J; junction bases left unmatched: 5. This CDR3 is built from 16 residues. CDR3 loop: CASSQPGGAGTDTQYF. CDR3 DNA sequence: TGTGCCAGCAGCCAACCCGGGGGGGCTGGCACAGATACGCAGTATTTT.

In this sample, this clone turned up a few times. The chain combines TRBV7-8 with TRBJ1-5; a weak D match, TRBD1 (5 bases). The V and J ends lost 1 base and 7 bases respectively, with 8 bases between them. CDR3 length: 13 residues. Germline-derived CDR1 and CDR2 are SGHVS and FQNEAQ. DNA for the CDR3: TGTGCCAGCAGCTTAGTTTGGGACCAGCCCCAGCATTTT. It specifies CASSLVWDQPQHF.

This clone was picked up a small number of times. The chain carries TRBV5-1 and TRBJ1-1; D remains unclear. Trimming stripped 3 bases from V and 1 base from J, with 10 bases between. CDR3 length equals 14 residues. The germline CDR1 and CDR2 sequences are SGHRS and YFSETQ. The chain's CDR3 is CASSSQVSNTEAFF. CDR3 nucleotide sequence: TGCGCCAGCAGCTCGCAGGTATCGAACACTGAAGCTTTCTTT.

The V and J genes are TRBV10-3 and TRBJ2-2; tentatively, D is TRBD2 (7 bases). Germline CDR1 is ENHRY and CDR2 is SYGVKD. CDR3 length equals 14 residues. The CDR3 nucleotides read TGTGCTACTGGGGGGGGGCAAAACACCGGGGAGCTGTTTTTT. The encoded protein is CATGGGQNTGELFF.

This clone was detected a few times. The chain has TRBV19 and TRBJ1-1; the D gene is possibly TRBD1 (6 bases). V was pared by 1 base and J by 7 bases, with 13 bases between. Germline CDR1 and CDR2: LNHDA and SQIVND (reference sequence). CDR3 length: 14 residues. The CDR3 loop reads CASSIAGRGVEAFF. In DNA form, the CDR3 reads TGTGCCAGTAGTATAGCCGGCAGGGGAGTTGAAGCTTTCTTT.

The chain carries TRBV4-3 and TRBJ2-1; possibly TRBD1 for D (5 bases). CDR1 is LGHNA and CDR2 is YSLEER in the germline V gene. This CDR3 spans 17 amino acids. Trimming cost V 0 bases and J 9 bases, with 21 bases left between them. CDR3 amino acids: CASSQDGPNVWGGEQFF. The CDR3 DNA reads TGCGCCAGCAGCCAAGATGGGCCCAACGTTTGGGGCGGTGAGCAGTTCTTC.

V is TRBV18 and J is TRBJ1-3, with D possibly being TRBD1 (6 bases). Trimming shortened V by 0 bases and J by 3 bases, and 12 bases separated the two germline ends. Germline CDR1 reads KGHSH; CDR2 reads LQKENI. The CDR3 loop spans 16 amino acids. CDR3 coding DNA: TGTGCCAGCTCACCACCGTTGGCAGGGGTTGGAAACACCATATATTTT. Translated, it gives CASSPPLAGVGNTIYF.

This chain links TRBV7-2 with TRBJ2-1; tentatively, D is TRBD1 or TRBD2 (5 bases each). This CDR3 is 14 amino acids long. Germline loops: CDR1 SGHTA, CDR2 FQGNSA. Trimming left V 1 base short and J 5 bases short, with 9 bases between. The CDR3 region is CASSLGGGDNEQFF. In DNA form, the CDR3 reads TGTGCCAGCAGCTTAGGTGGGGGAGACAATGAGCAGTTCTTC.

This clone has more than one count but fewer than ten. The rearrangement joins TRBV6-6 to TRBJ2-2; D gene unclear. Trimming left V 2 bases short and J 7 bases short, with 11 bases between. Germline CDR1 is MNHNY and CDR2 is SVGAGI (reference sequence). CDR3 length equals 14 residues. The CDR3 DNA is TGTGCCAGCAGTTACGCTGCAGCAAACGGGGAGCTGTTTTTT. Its protein product is CASSYAAANGELFF.

This clone was recorded a few times. The chain couples TRBV6-6 to TRBJ1-5; TRBD1 is a possible D gene (5 bases). This CDR3 comprises 15 residues. Trimming cost V 0 bases and J 3 bases, with 9 bases left between them. Germline V gene lookup returns CDR1 MNHNY and CDR2 SVGAGI (reference sequence). CDR3 DNA: TGTGCCAGCAGTTACTCTCAGGGTCTCAATCAGCCCCAGCATTTT. Encoded protein: CASSYSQGLNQPQHF.

This clone was picked up a small number of times. V gene TRBV15 combines with J gene TRBJ1-1; TRBD1 agrees at 7 bases. V dropped 4 bases and J dropped 5; count of bases not matched to a gene: 10. The germline V gene has CDR1 LNHNV and CDR2 YYDKDF (reference sequence). The CDR3 contains 15 residues. CDR3 sequence (DNA): TGTGCCACCAGCAAAGAGACAGGGACAGCGACTGAAGCTTTCTTT. Translating gives CATSKETGTATEAFF. Looking up the rest from reference TRBV15 and TRBJ1-1 gives the full variable domain: DAMVIQNPRYQVTQFGKPVTLSCSQTLNHNVMYWYQQKSSQAPKLLFHYYDKDFNNEADTPDNFQSRRPNTSFCFLDIRSPGLGDTAMYLCATSKETGTATEAFFGQGTRLTVV.

The chain couples TRBV2 to TRBJ2-3; 11 bases are a match to TRBD2. This CDR3 is 12 amino acids long. V shed 6 bases and J 11 bases; nucleotides not matched to a gene: 4. Germline V CDR1 and CDR2: SNHLY, FYNNEI. The CDR3 is CASRPGLAGQYF. The CDR3 DNA follows: TGTGCCAGCAGACCCGGACTAGCGGGGCAGTATTTT.